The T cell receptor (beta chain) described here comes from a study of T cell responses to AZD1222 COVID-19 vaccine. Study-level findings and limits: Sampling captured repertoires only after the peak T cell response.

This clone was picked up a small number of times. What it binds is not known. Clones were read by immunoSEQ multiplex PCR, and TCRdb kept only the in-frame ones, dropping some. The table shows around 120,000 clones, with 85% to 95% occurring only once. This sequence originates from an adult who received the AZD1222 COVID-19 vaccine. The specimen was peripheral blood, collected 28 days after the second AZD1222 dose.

CDR3 sequence: CASRTGRPTSGNTIYF. CDR3 sequence (DNA): TGTGCCAGCAGGACAGGGAGACCGACCTCTGGAAACACCATATATTTT. The chain is built from TRBV6-6 and TRBJ1-3, with 7 bases that match TRBD1. The CDR3 covers 16 residues. Germline V CDR1 and CDR2: MNHNY, SVGAGI (reference sequence). Losses at the gene ends were 6 bases for V and 0 bases for J; bases not matched to a gene: 8.